A selection of T cell receptor beta chains follows, all from one sample in a study of CD8 T cells in Susac syndrome. TCRdb re-called the immunoSEQ multiplex PCR reads with MiXCR, one entry per CDR3 protein. The sample yields 150,000 or so distinct CDR3 sequences, just under 95% seen once. The sample comprised CD8+ T cells from PBMCs. These receptors were obtained from a human donor with multiple sclerosis. CDR3s include the opening cysteine and the closing phenylalanine or tryptophan.

CDR3aa	j_gene	v_gene
CASRGFTDTQYF	TRBJ2-3	TRBV19
CASGYSNNEQFF	TRBJ2-1	TRBV25-1
CASRGSAETQYF	TRBJ2-5	TRBV5-1
CAWGETDIYEQYF	TRBJ2-7	TRBV30
CASSQETDNEQFF	TRBJ2-1	TRBV4-2
CASSLDRDYSYEQYF	TRBJ2-7	TRBV5-6
CATSTRTDSPLHF	TRBJ1-6	TRBV15
CSARTRFRDRGPTLNTGELFF	TRBJ2-2	TRBV20-1
CSASGQNYGYTF	TRBJ1-2	TRBV20-1
CASSVVPGGDSPLHF	TRBJ1-6	TRBV9
CASSVAGDLGYEQYF	TRBJ2-7	TRBV9
CAIWGANYGYTF	TRBJ1-2	TRBV27
CAWDRNTEAFF	TRBJ1-1	TRBV30
CASSFGTAPGYTF	TRBJ1-2	TRBV7-8
CASSLSSYSQDGYTF	TRBJ1-2	TRBV27
CASSLGPGQGAVEQFF	TRBJ2-1	TRBV5-1
CASSLNKWLRNEQFF	TRBJ2-1	TRBV3-1
CASSPGGPREQFF	TRBJ2-1	TRBV9